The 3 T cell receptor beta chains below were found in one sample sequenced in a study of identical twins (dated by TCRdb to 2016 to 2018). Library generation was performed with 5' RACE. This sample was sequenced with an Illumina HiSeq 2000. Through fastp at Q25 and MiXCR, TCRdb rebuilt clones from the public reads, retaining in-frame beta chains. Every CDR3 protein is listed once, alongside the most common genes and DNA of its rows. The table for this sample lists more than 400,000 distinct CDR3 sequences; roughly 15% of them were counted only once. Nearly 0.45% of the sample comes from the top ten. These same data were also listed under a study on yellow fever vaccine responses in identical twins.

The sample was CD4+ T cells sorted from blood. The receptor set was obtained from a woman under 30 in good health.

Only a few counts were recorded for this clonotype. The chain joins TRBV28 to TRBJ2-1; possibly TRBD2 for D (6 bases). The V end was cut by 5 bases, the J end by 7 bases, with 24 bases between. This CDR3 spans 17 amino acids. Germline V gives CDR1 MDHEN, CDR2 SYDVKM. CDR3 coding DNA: TGTGCCAGCAGTCATTACCTGAAAGCGGGTTTGCCTAATGAGCAGTTCTTC. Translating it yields CASSHYLKAGLPNEQFF. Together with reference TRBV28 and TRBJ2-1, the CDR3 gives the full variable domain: DVKVTQSSRYLVKRTGEKVFLECVQDMDHENMFWYRQDPGLGLRLIYFSYDVKMKEKGDIPEGYSVSREKKERFSLILESASTNQTSMYLCASSHYLKAGLPNEQFFGPGTRLTVL.

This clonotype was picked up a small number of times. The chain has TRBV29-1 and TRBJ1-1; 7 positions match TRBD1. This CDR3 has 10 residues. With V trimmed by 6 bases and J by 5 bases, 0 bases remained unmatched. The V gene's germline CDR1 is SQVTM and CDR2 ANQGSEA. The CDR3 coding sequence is TGCAGCGTGGGACAGACTGAAGCTTTCTTT. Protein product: CSVGQTEAFF.

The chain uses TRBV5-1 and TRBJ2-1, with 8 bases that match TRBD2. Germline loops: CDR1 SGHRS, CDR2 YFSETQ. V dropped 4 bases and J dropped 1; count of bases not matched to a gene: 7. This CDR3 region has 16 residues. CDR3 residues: CASSPGGGGSYNEQFF. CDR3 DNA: TGCGCCAGCAGCCCCGGGGGGGGTGGATCCTACAATGAGCAGTTCTTC. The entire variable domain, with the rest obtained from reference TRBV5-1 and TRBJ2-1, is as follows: KAGVTQTPRYLIKTRGQQVTLSCSPISGHRSVSWYQQTPGQGLQFLFEYFSETQRNKGNFPGRFSGRQFSNSRSEMNVSTLELGDSALYLCASSPGGGGSYNEQFFGPGTRLTVL.